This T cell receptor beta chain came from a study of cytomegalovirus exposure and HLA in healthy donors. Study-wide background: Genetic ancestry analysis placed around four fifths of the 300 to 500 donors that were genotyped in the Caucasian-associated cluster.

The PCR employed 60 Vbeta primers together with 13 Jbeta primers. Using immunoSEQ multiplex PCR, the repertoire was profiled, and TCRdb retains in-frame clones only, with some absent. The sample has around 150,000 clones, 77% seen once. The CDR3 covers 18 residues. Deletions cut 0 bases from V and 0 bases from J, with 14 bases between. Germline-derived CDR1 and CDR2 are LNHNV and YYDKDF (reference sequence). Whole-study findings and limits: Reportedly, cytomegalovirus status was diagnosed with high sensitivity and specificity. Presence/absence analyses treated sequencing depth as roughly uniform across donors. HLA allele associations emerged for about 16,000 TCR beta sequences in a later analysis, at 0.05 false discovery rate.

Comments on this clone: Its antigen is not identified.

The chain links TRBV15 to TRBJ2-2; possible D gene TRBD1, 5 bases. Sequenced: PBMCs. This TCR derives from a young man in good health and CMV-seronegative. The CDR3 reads CATSRDRLRGSNTGELFF. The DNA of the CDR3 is TGTGCCACCAGCAGAGATCGTCTTAGGGGATCGAACACCGGGGAGCTGTTTTTT.